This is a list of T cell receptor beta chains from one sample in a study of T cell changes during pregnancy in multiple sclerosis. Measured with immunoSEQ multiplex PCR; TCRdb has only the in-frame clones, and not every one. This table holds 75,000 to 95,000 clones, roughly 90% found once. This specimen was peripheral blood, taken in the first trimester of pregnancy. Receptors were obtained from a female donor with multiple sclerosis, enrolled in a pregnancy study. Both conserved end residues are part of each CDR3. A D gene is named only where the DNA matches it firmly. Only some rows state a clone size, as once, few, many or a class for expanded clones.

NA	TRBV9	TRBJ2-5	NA	CASSFRLVPKETQYF	TGTGCCAGCAGCTTTCGACTAGTCCCTAAAGAGACCCAGTACTTC
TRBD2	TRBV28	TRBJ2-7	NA	CASSLGGSAEQYF	TGTGCCAGCAGTTTAGGCGGGAGTGCCGAGCAGTACTTC
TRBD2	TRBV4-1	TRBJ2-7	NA	CASSLLGGSPSYF	TGCGCCAGCAGCCTCCTCGGGGGGTCGCCCTCGTACTTC
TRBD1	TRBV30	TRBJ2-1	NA	CAWKPPRGQGGRVWGYNEQFF	TGTGCCTGGAAACCACCCCGTGGACAGGGCGGTAGGGTATGGGGGTACAATGAGCAGTTCTTC
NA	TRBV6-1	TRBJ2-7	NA	CASSERSKGLEQYF	TGTGCCAGCAGTGAAAGGAGCAAAGGTCTCGAGCAGTACTTC
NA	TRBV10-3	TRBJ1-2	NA	CAISLTGLVYGYTF	TGTGCCATCAGCTTGACAGGACTCGTCTATGGCTACACCTTC
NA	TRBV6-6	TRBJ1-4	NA	CASSYGPPSTNEKLFF	TGTGCCAGCAGTTACGGGCCGCCTTCAACTAATGAAAAACTGTTTTTT
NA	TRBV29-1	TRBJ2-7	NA	CSAAAGILSYEQYF	TGCAGCGCCGCGGCCGGGATCCTCTCCTACGAGCAGTACTTC
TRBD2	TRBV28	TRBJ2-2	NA	CASSLRLASTGELFF	TGTGCCAGCAGTTTGAGACTAGCGTCGACCGGGGAGCTGTTTTTT
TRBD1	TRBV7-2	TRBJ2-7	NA	CASSGLTGIYYEQYF	TGTGCCAGCAGCGGACTGACAGGGATTTACTACGAGCAGTACTTC
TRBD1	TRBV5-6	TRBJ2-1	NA	CASSFDRGGGNEQFF	TGTGCCAGCAGCTTTGACAGGGGCGGAGGTAATGAGCAGTTCTTC
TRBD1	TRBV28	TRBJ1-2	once	CASSFFPRTGVYGYTF	TGTGCCAGCAGTTTTTTCCCCAGGACAGGTGTATATGGCTACACCTTC
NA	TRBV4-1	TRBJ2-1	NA	CASSQGLKGSGSYNEQFF	TGCGCCAGCAGCCAAGGTTTAAAGGGTTCCGGGAGTTACAATGAGCAGTTCTTC
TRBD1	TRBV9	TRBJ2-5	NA	CASSEDDRGQETQYF	TGTGCCAGCAGCGAAGACGACAGGGGACAAGAGACCCAGTACTTC
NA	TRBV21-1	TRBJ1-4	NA	CASRDRDVKLFF	TGTGCCAGCCGGGACAGGGATGTAAAACTGTTTTTT
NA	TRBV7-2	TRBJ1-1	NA	CASSPWAGRLAGEAFF	TGTGCCAGCAGCCCATGGGCGGGCCGTCTTGCGGGTGAAGCTTTCTTT
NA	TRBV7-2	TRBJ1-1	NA	CASSLVSQGRVEAFF	TGTGCCAGCAGCTTAGTTTCTCAGGGGCGGGTTGAAGCTTTCTTT
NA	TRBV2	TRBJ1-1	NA	CASLDSMNTEAFF	TGTGCCAGCCTGGACAGCATGAACACTGAAGCTTTCTTT
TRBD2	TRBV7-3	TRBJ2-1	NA	CASSLIAGVTYNEQFF	TGTGCCAGCAGCTTAATCGCGGGAGTTACGTACAATGAGCAGTTCTTC
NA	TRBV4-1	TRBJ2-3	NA	CASSRGRTDTQYF	TGCGCCAGCAGCCGCGGGCGGACTGATACGCAGTATTTT
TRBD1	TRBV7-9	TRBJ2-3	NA	CASSLAMGTGTDTQYF	TGTGCCAGCAGCTTAGCGATGGGGACAGGGACAGATACGCAGTATTTT
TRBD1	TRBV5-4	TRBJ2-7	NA	CASSFKDRSLYEQYF	TGTGCCAGCAGCTTTAAGGACAGGTCTCTCTACGAGCAGTACTTC
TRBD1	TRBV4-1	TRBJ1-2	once	CASSQPTGGASNYGYTF	TGCGCCAGCAGCCAGCCGACAGGGGGCGCTTCTAACTATGGCTACACCTTC
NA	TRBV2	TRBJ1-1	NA	CASSGAEAFF	TGTGCCAGCAGTGGGGCCGAAGCTTTCTTT
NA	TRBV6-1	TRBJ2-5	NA	CASSEAPWRGQETQYF	TGTGCCAGCAGTGAAGCCCCCTGGAGGGGACAAGAGACCCAGTACTTC